This TCR beta chain is from a study of blood T cell repertoires in COVID-19. On the study more broadly: Whether acute or convalescent, the COVID-19 samples came from the United States, Italy and Spain. T cells, B-cell-depleted T cells, or PBMCs supplied cDNA or gDNA.

In the original analysis: From reference gene primer amplification, estimates of nucleated cell counts were derived. Data came from immunoSEQ multiplex PCR; TCRdb stores just in-frame clones and leaves some out. The V and J calls and the clone size are those of that table, but D and trimming were determined from the DNA. The sample lists about 150,000 clones, roughly 78% seen once, with roughly 15% in the top ten. The sequence came from a human donor with acute or convalescent COVID-19. The donor label of this sample is uncertain. Sequencing used peripheral blood.

The chain's CDR3 is CASSRAGVYGYTF. CDR3 bases: TGTGCCAGCAGCCGGGCAGGGGTCTATGGCTACACCTTC. The genes are TRBV5-6 and TRBJ1-2; weak D call: TRBD1 (6 bases). This CDR3 region has 13 residues. CDR1 SGHDT and CDR2 YYEEEE come from the germline V gene. The V end was cut by 4 bases, the J end by 4 bases, with 11 bases between.